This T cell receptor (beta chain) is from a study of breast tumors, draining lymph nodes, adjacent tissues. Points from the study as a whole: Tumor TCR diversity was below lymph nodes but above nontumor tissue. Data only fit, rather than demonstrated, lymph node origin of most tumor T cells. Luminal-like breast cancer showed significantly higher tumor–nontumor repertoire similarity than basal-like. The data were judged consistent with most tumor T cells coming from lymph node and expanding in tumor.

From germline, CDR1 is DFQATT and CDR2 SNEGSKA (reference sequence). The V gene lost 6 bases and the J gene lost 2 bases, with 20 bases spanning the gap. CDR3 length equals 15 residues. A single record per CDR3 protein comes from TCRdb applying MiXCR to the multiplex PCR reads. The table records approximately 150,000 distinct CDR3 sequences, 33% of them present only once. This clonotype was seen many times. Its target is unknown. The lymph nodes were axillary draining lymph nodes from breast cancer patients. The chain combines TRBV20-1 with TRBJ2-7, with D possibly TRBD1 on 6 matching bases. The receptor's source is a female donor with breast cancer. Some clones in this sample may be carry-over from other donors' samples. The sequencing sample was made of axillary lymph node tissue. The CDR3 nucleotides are TGCAGTGCGGAACAAGCCGGGACAACGGCCTACGAGCAGTACTTC. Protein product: CSAEQAGTTAYEQYF.